This T cell receptor (beta chain) is from a study of cytomegalovirus exposure and HLA in healthy donors. Study information: Among the roughly 370 genotyped donors, around 81% were placed in the Caucasian-associated ancestry cluster.

The PCR ran on 60 Vbeta and 13 Jbeta primers. Original methodology: Later reanalysis found around 80 million unique TCR beta chains, some 10 million of them shared. The repertoire was sequenced with immunoSEQ multiplex PCR; TCRdb's copy has only in-frame clones and lacks some. The V and J calls and clone size come from that table; D and trimming were worked out from the DNA. The table includes under 200,000 clones, approximately 75% detected once. Notes on the study in general: It was likely that a cluster of highly shared sequence variants was a sequencing artifact.

A remark on this clone: Its target is not known.

Germline-derived CDR1 and CDR2 are SEHNR and FQNEAQ (reference sequence). V lost 7 bases to trimming and J lost 5 bases, with 11 bases between them. This CDR3 is built from 12 residues. Material for sequencing was PBMCs. The clonotype originates from a middle-aged man in good health and CMV-seropositive. The rearrangement links TRBV7-9 to TRBJ1-1; D not resolved. CDR3 amino acids: CASNPPGTEAFF. In DNA, the CDR3 is TGTGCCAGCAACCCGCCGGGGACTGAAGCTTTCTTT.